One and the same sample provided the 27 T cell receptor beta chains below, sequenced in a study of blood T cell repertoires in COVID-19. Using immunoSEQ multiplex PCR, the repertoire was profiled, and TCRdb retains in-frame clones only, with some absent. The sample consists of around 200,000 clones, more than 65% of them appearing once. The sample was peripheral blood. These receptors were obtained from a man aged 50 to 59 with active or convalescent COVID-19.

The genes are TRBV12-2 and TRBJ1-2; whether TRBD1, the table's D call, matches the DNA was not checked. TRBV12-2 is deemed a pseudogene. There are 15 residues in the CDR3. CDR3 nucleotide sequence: TGTGCAAGTCGCTTAGGGGTGGGCACAGTCTATGGCTACACCTTC. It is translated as CASRLGVGTVYGYTF.

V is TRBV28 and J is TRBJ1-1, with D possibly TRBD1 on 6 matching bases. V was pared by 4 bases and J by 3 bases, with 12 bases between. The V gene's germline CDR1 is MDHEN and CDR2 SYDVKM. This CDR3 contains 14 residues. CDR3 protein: CASSSPGQHTEAFF. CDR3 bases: TGTGCCAGCAGTTCCCCCGGACAGCACACTGAAGCTTTCTTT.

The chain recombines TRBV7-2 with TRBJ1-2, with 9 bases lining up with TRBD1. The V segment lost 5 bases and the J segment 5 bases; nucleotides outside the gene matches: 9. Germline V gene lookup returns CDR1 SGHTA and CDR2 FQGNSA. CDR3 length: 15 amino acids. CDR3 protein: CASSPTLDRGYGYTF. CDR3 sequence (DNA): TGTGCCAGCAGCCCTACCCTGGACAGGGGATATGGCTACACCTTC.

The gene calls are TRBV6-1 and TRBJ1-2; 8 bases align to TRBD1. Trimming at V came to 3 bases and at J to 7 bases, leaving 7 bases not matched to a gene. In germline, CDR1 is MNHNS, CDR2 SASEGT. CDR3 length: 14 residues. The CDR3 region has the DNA TGTGCCAGCAGTGAGGCCAGGGGGCTACCTGGCTACACCTTC. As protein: CASSEARGLPGYTF.

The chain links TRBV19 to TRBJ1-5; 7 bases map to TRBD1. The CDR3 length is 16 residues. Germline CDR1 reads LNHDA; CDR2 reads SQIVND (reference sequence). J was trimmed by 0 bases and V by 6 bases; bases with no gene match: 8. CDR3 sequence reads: CASSHRQGISNQPQHF. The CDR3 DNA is TGTGCCAGTAGCCACCGACAGGGTATTAGCAATCAGCCCCAGCATTTT. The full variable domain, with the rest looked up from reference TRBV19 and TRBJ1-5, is DGGITQSPKYLFRKEGQNVTLSCEQNLNHDAMYWYRQDPGQGLRLIYYSQIVNDFQKGDIAEGYSVSREKKESFPLTVTSAQKNPTAFYLCASSHRQGISNQPQHFGDGTRLSIL.

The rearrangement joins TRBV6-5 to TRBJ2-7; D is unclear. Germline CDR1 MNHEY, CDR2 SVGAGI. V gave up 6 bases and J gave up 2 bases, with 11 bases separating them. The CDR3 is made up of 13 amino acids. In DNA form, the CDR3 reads TGTGCCAGCAGGAGGCTGGATACCTACGAGCAGTACTTC. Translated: CASRRLDTYEQYF.

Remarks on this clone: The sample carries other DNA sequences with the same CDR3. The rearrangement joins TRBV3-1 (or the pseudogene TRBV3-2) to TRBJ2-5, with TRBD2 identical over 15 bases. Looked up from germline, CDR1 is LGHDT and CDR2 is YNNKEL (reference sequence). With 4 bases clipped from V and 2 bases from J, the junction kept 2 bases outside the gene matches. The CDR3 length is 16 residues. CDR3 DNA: TGTGCCAGCAGCCCGGGACTAGCGGGGGGACAAGAGACCCAGTACTTC. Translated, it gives CASSPGLAGGQETQYF.

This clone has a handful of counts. This chain's CDR3 is CASSSGQGRPNTEAFF. The CDR3 DNA reads TGCGCCAGCAGCAGTGGACAGGGCAGACCCAACACTGAAGCTTTCTTT. The chain carries TRBV5-1 and TRBJ1-1, with TRBD1 matching 8 bases. This CDR3 comprises 16 residues. Germline CDR1 is SGHRS and CDR2 is YFSETQ. The V and J ends lost 4 bases and 2 bases, in that order; junction bases with no gene match: 10.

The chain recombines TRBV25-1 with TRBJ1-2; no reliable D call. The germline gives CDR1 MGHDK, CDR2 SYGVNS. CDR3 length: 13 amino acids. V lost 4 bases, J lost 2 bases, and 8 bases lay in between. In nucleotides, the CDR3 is TGTGCCAGCAGTGTCCCAGGAAACTATGGCTACACCTTC. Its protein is CASSVPGNYGYTF.

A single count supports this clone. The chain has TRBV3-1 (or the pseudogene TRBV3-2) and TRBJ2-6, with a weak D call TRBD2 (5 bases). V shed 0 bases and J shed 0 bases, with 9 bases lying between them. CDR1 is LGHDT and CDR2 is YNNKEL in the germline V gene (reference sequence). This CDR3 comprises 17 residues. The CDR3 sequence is CASSQDLRASGANVLTF. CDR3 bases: TGTGCCAGCAGCCAAGATCTGAGGGCCTCTGGGGCCAACGTCCTGACTTTC.

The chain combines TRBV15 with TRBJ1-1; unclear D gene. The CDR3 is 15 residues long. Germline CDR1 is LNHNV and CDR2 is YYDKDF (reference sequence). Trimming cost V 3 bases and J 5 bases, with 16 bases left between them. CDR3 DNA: TGTGCCACCAGCAGGGCCATGGGGAGAGTGACTGAAGCTTTCTTT. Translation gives CATSRAMGRVTEAFF.

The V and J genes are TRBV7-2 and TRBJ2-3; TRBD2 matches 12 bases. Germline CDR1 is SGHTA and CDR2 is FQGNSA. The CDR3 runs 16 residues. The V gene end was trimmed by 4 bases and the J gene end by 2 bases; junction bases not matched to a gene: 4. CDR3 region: CASSSSGGGYTDTQYF. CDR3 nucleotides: TGTGCCAGCAGCTCTAGCGGGGGGGGATACACAGATACGCAGTATTTT.

DNA for the CDR3: TGCGCCAGCAGCGACGGGACACCTAGCACAGATACGCAGTATTTT. Encoded protein: CASSDGTPSTDTQYF. The rearrangement uses TRBV5-1 and TRBJ2-3, with TRBD1 as a possible D gene (6 bases). Trimming removed 4 bases from V and 0 bases from J, with 12 bases in between. Germline loops: CDR1 SGHRS, CDR2 YFSETQ. The CDR3 contains 15 residues.

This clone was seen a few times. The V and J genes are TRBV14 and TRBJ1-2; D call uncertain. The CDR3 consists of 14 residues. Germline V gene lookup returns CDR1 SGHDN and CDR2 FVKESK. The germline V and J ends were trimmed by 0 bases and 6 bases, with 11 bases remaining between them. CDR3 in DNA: TGTGCCAGCAGCCAAGATGTCCAGGTGCATGGCTACACCTTC. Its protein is CASSQDVQVHGYTF.

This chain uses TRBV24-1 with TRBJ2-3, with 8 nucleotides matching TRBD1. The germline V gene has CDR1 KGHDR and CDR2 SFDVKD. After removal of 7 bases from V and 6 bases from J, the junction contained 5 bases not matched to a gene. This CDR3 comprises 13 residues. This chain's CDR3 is CATRGTGEDTQYF. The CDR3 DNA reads TGTGCCACCAGGGGGACAGGTGAGGATACGCAGTATTTT.

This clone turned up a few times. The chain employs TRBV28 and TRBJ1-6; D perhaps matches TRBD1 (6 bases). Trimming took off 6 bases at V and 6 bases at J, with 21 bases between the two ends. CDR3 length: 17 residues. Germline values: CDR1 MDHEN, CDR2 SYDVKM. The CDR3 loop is CASSFWGLRGGNSPLHF. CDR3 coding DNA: TGTGCCAGCAGCTTCTGGGGGCTGCGAGGGGGTAATTCACCCCTCCACTTT.

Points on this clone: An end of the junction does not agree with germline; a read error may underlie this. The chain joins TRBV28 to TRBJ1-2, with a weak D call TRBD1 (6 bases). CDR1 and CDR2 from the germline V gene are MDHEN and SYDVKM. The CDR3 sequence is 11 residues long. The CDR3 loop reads CASSSTGPIRF. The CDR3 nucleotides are TGTGCCAGCAGTTCGACAGGTCCGATACGTTTC.

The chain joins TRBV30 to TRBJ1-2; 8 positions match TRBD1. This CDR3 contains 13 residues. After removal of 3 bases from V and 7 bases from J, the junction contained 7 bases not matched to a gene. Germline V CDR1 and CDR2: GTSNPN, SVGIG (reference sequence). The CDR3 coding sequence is TGTGCCTGGAGAACAGGGGGTATTGGTGGCTACACCTTC. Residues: CAWRTGGIGGYTF.

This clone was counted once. Written as DNA, the CDR3 is TGTGCCAGCAGCGTTAACCTCAGGGGTGGGGCCAACGTCCTGACTTTC. This codes for CASSVNLRGGANVLTF. V usage is TRBV9 and J usage is TRBJ2-6; tentatively, D is TRBD1 (6 bases). V was trimmed by 2 bases and J by 3 bases, leaving 12 bases between them. Germline V gives CDR1 SGDLS, CDR2 YYNGEE. The CDR3 consists of 16 residues. Variable domain in full (rest from reference TRBV9 and TRBJ2-6): DSGVTQTPKHLITATGQRVTLRCSPRSGDLSVYWYQQSLDQGLQFLIQYYNGEERAKGNILERFSAQQFPDLHSELNLSSLELGDSALYFCASSVNLRGGANVLTFGAGSRLTVL.

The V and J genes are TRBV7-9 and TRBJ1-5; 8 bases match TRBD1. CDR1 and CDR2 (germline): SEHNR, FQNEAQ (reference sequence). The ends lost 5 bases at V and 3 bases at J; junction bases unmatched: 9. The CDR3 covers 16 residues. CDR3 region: CASSPGQGGNNQPQHF. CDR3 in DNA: TGTGCCAGCAGCCCCGGACAGGGTGGGAACAATCAGCCCCAGCATTTT.

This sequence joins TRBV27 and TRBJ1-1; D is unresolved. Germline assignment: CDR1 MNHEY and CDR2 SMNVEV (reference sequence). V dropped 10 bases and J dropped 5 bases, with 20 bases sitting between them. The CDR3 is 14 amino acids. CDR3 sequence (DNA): TGTGCCACCACCCTGGCACCGGGTGGGACTGAAGCTTTCTTT. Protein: CATTLAPGGTEAFF.

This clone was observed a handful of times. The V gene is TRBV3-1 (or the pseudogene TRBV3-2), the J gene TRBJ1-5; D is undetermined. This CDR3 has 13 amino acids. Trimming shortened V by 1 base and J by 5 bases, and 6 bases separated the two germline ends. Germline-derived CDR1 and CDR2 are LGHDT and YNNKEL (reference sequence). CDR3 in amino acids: CASSQAQDQPQHF. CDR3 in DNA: TGTGCCAGCAGCCAAGCTCAGGATCAGCCCCAGCATTTT.

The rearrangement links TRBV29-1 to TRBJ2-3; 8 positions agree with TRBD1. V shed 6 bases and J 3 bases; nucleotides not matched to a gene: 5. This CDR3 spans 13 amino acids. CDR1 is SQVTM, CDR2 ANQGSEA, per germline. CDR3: CSVSRGRTDTQYF. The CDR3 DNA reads TGCAGCGTCAGCAGGGGGCGTACAGATACGCAGTATTTT.

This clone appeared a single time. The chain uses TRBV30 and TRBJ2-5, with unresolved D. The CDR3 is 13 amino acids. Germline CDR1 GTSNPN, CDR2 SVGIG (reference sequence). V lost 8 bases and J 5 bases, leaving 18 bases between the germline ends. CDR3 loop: CAAAVRFGETQYF. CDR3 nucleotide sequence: TGTGCCGCCGCGGTTCGATTTGGGGAGACCCAGTACTTC.

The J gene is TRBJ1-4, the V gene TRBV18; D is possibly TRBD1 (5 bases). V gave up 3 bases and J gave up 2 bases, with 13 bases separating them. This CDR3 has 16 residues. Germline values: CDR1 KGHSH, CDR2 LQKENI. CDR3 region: CASSPTRDSTNEKLFF. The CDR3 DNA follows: TGTGCCAGCTCACCCACCCGTGACAGCACTAATGAAAAACTGTTTTTT.

CDR3 DNA: TGTGCCAGCGCGGGGGGGCCGGGCAATGAGCAGTTCTTC. This gives the protein CASAGGPGNEQFF. This chain connects TRBV7-8 to TRBJ2-1, with TRBD2 identical over 9 bases. Unmatched junction bases numbered 5, after V lost 8 bases and J lost 6 bases. This CDR3 contains 13 residues. CDR1 SGHVS and CDR2 FQNEAQ come from the germline V gene.

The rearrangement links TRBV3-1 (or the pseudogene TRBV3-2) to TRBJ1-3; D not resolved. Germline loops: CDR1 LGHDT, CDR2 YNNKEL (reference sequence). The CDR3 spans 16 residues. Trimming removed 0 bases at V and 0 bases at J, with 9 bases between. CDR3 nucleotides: TGTGCCAGCAGCCAAGAAAGCCATTTCTCTGGAAACACCATATATTTT. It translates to CASSQESHFSGNTIYF.